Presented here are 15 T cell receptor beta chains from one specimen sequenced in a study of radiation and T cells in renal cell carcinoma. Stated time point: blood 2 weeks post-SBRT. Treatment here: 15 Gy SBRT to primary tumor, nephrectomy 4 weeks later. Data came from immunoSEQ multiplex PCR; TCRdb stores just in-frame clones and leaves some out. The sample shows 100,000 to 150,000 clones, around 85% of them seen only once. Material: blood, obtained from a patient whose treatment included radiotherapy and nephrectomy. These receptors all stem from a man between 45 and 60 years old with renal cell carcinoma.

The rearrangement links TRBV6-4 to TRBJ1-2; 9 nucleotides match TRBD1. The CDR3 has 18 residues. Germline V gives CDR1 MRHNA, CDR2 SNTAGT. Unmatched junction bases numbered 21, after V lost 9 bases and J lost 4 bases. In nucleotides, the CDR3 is TGTGCCAGACAGACCCCTAACAGGGGGCGAATTAAGCCCTATGGCTACACCTTC. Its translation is CARQTPNRGRIKPYGYTF.

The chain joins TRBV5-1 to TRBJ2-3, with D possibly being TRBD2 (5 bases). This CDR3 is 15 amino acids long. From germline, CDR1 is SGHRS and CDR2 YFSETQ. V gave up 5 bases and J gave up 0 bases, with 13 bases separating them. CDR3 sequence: CASREVGRSTDTQYF. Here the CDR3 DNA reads TGCGCCAGCAGGGAGGTTGGCCGAAGCACAGATACGCAGTATTTT.

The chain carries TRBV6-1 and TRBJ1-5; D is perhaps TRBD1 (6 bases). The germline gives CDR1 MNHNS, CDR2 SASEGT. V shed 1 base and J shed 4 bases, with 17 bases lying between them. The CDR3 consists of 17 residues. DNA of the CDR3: TGTGCCAGCAGTGAAGTTTCGGCGCTCCAGGGGAATCAGCCCCAGCATTTT. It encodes CASSEVSALQGNQPQHF.

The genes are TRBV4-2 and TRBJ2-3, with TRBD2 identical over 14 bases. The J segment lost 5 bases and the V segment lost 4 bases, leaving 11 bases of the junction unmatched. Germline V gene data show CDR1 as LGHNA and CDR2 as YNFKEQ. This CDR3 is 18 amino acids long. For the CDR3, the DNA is TGTGCCAGCAGCCGGGGACTAGCGGGAGAGAGGCCCGGAGATACGCAGTATTTT. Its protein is CASSRGLAGERPGDTQYF.

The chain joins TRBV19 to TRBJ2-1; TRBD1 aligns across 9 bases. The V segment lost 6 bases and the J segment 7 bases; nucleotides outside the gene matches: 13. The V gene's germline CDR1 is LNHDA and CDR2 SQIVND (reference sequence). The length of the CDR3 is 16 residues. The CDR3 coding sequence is TGTGCCAGTAGGGGGGGCCGGGACAGGGTGGCGAATGAGCAGTTCTTC. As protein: CASRGGRDRVANEQFF.

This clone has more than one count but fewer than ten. Written as DNA, the CDR3 is TGTGCCACCAGCAGAGGAGGTGCATCATACCTTCCTTTCTTT. This sequence encodes CATSRGGASYLPFF. This chain joins TRBV15 and TRBJ1-1; unclear D gene. The germline gives CDR1 LNHNV, CDR2 YYDKDF (reference sequence). The CDR3 is 14 amino acids. With 1 base removed from V and 12 bases from J, the gap between germline ends came to 18 bases.

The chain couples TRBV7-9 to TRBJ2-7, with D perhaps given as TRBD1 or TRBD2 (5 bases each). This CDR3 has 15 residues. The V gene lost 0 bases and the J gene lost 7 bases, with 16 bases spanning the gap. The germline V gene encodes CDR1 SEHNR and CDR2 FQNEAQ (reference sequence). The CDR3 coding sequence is TGTGCCAGCAGCTTAGCGACCGGGGCACGACCAGAGCAGTACTTC. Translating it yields CASSLATGARPEQYF.

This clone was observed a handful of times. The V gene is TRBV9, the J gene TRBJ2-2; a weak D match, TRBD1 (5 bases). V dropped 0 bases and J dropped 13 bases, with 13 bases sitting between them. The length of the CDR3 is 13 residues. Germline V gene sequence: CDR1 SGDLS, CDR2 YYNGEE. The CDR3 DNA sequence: TGTGCCAGCAGCGTAGTAGGGGTGGATACGCTGTTTTTT. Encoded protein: CASSVVGVDTLFF.

CDR3 bases: TGTGCCAGCAGCCCAGACAGGGAACGGAATGAAAAACTGTTTTTT. Translating it yields CASSPDRERNEKLFF. The rearrangement links TRBV11-2 to TRBJ1-4, with TRBD1 matching over 7 bases. V shed 5 bases and J 5 bases; nucleotides not matched to a gene: 8. The CDR3 is 15 amino acids. Germline CDR1 is SGHAT and CDR2 is FQNNGV.

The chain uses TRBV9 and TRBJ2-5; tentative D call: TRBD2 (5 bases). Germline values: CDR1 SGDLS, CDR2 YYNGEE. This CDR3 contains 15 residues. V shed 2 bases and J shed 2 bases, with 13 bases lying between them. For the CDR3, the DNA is TGTGCCAGCAGCGTCCTGGGGAGAGGGCAAGAGACCCAGTACTTC. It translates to CASSVLGRGQETQYF. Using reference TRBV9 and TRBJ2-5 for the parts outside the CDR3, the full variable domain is DSGVTQTPKHLITATGQRVTLRCSPRSGDLSVYWYQQSLDQGLQFLIQYYNGEERAKGNILERFSAQQFPDLHSELNLSSLELGDSALYFCASSVLGRGQETQYFGPGTRLLVL.

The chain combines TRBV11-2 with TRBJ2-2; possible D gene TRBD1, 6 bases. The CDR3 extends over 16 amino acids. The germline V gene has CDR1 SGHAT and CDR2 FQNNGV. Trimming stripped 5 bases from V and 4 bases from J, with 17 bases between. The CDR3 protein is CASSGGRGRGTGELFF. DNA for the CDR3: TGTGCCAGCAGCGGGGGCAGGGGTCGGGGCACCGGGGAGCTGTTTTTT.

CDR3 amino acids: CASSVQLRGQYEQYF. Here the CDR3 DNA reads TGTGCCAGCAGTGTGCAGCTCCGGGGCCAGTACGAGCAGTACTTC. The genes are TRBV6-1 and TRBJ2-7; D might be TRBD1 or TRBD2, each matching 5 bases. Germline lookup yields CDR1 MNHNS and CDR2 SASEGT. Deletions cut 4 bases from V and 4 bases from J, with 17 bases between. The CDR3 spans 15 residues.

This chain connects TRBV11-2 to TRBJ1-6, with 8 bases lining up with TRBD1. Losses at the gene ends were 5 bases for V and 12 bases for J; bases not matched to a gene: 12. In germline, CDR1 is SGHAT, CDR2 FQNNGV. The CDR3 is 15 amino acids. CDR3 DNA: TGTGCCAGCAGCAATAGACAGGGGCCGACAGGACCCCTCCACTTT. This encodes CASSNRQGPTGPLHF.

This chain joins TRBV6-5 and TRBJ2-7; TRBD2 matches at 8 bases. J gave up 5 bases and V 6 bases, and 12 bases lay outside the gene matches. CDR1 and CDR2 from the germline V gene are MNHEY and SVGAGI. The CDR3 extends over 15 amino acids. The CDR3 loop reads CASSSTVAGQDEQYF. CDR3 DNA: TGTGCCAGCAGCTCAACCGTAGCGGGACAAGACGAGCAGTACTTC.

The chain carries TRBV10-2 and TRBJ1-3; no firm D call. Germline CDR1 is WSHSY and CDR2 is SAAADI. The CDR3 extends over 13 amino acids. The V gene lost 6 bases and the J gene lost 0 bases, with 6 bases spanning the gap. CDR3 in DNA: TGCGCCAGCAGATCAGTCTCTGGAAACACCATATATTTT. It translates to CASRSVSGNTIYF.